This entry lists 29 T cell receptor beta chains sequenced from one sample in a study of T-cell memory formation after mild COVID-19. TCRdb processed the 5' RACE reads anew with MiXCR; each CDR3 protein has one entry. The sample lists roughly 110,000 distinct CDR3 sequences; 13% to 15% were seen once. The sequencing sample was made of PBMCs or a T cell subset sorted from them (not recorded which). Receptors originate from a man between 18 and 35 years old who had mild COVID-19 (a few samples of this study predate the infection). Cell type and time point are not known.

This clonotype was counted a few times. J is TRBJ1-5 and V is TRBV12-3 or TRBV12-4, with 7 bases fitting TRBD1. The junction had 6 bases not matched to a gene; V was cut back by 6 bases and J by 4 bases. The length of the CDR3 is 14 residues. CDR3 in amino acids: CASSSTGVNQPQHF. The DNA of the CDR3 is TGTGCCAGCAGCTCCACAGGGGTAAATCAGCCCCAGCATTTT.

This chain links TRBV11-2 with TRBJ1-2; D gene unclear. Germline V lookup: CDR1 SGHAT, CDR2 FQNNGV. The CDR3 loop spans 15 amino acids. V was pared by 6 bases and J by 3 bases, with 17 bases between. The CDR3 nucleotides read TGTGCCAGCAGTCTTCTCGTGGGGAGGGACTATGGCTACACCTTC. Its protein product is CASSLLVGRDYGYTF.

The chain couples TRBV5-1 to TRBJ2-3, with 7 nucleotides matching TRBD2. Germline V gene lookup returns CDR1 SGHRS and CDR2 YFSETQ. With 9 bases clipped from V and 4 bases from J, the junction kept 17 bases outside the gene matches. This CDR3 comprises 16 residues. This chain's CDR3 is CATPLPGGPGADTQYF. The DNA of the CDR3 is TGCGCCACTCCTCTGCCGGGGGGACCCGGGGCAGATACGCAGTATTTT.

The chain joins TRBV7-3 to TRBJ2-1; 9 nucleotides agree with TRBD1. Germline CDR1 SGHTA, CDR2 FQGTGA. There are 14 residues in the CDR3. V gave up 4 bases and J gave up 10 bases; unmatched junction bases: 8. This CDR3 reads CASSYPGQGTEQFF. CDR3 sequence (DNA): TGTGCCAGCAGCTACCCCGGACAGGGGACCGAGCAGTTCTTC.

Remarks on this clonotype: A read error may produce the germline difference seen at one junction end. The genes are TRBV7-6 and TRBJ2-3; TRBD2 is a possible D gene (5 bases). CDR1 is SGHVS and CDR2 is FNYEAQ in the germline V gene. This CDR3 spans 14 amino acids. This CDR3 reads CASSLVGRGDTKYF. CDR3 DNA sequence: TGTGCCAGCAGCTTAGTAGGCCGGGGAGATACGAAGTATTTT. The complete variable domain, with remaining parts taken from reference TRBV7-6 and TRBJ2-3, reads GAGVSQSPRYKVTKRGQDVALRCDPISGHVSLYWYRQALGQGPEFLTYFNYEAQQDKSGLPNDRFSAERPEGSISTLTIQRTEQRDSAMYRCASSLVGRGDTKYFGPGTRLTVL.

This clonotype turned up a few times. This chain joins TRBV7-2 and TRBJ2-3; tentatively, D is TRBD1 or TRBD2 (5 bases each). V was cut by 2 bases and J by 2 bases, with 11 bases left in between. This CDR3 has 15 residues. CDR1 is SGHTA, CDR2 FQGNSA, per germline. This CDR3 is CASSLTGLSTDTQYF. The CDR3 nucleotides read TGTGCCAGCAGCTTAACAGGACTCTCCACAGATACGCAGTATTTT.

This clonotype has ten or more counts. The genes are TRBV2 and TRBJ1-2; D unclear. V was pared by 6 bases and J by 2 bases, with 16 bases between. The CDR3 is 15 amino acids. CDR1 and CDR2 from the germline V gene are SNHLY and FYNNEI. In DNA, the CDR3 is TGTGCCAGCAGGGACCCTAGAATTACAAACTATGGCTACACCTTC. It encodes CASRDPRITNYGYTF.

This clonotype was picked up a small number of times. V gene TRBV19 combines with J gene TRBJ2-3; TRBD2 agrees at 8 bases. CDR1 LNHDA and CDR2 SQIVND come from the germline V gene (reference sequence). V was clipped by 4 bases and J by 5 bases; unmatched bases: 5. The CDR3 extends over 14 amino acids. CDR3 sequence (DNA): TGTGCCAGTAGTAGGCGGGGGGATGTAGATACGCAGTATTTT. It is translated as CASSRRGDVDTQYF.

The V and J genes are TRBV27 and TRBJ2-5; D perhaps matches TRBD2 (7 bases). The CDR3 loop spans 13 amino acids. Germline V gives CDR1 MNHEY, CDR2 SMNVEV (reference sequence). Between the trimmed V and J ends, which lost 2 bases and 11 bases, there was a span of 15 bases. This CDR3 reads CASSLGQGRGQYF. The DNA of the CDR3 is TGTGCCAGCAGTTTAGGGCAGGGGAGGGGACAGTACTTC.

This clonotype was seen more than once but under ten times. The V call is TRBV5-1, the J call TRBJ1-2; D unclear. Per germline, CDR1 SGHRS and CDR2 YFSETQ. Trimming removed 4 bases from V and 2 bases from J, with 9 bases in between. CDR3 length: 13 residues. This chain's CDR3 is CASSVRVNYGYTF. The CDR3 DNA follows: TGCGCCAGCAGCGTGAGGGTAAACTATGGCTACACCTTC.

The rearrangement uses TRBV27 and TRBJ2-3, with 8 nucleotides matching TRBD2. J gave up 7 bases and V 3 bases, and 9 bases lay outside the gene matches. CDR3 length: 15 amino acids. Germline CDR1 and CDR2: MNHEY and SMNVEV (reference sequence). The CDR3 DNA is TGTGCCAGCAGTTTCGTACGGGGGGGCGCATATACGCAGTATTTT. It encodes CASSFVRGGAYTQYF.

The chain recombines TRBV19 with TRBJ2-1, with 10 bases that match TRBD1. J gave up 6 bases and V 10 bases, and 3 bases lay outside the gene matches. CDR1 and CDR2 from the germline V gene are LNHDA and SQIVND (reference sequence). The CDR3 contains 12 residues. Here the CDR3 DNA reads TGTGCCACCGGACAGGGGGGCAATGAGCAGTTCTTC. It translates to CATGQGGNEQFF.

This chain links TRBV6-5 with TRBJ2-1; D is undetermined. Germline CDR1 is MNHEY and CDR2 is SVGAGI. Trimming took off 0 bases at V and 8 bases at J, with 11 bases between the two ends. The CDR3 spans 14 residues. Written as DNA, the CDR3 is TGTGCCAGCAGTTACTCGGCAAGAGATGATGAGCAGTTCTTC. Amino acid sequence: CASSYSARDDEQFF.

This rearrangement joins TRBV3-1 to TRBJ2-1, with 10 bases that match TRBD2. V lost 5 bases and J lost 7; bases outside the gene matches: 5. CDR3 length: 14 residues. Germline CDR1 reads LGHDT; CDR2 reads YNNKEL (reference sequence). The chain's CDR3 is CASSEAGGMNEQFF. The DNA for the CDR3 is TGTGCCAGCAGCGAAGCGGGGGGGATGAATGAGCAGTTCTTC.

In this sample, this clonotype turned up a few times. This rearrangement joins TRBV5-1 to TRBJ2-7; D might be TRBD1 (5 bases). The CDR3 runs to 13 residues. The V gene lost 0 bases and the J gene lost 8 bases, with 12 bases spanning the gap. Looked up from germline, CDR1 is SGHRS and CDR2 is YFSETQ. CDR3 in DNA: TGCGCCAGCAGCTTGGATCCAGGGTGGAAGCAGTACTTC. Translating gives CASSLDPGWKQYF.

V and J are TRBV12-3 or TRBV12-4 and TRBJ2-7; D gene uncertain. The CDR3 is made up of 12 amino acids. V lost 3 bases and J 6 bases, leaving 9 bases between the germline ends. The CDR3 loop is CASSFGSGEQYF. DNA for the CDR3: TGTGCCAGCAGTTTTGGTAGTGGCGAGCAGTACTTC.

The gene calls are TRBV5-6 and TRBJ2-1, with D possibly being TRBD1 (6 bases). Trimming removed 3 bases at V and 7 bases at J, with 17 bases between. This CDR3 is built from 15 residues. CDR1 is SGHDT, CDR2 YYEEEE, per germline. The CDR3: CASSSGTRGRNEQFF. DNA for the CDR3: TGTGCCAGCAGCTCAGGGACACGGGGAAGGAATGAGCAGTTCTTC.

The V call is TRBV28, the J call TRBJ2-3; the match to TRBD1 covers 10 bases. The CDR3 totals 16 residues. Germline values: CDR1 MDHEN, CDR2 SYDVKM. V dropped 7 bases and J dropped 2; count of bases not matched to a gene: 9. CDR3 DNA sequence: TGTGCCAGCACCCCGCCGGGACAGGGGTTCACAGATACGCAGTATTTT. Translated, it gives CASTPPGQGFTDTQYF.

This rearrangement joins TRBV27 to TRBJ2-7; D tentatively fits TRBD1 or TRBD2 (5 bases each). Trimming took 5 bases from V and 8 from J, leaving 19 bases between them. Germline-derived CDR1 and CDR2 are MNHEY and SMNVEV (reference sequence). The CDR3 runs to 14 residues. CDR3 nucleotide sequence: TGTGCCAGCAGTCTCGGGACGGCCTGGGGCCAGCAGTACTTC. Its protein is CASSLGTAWGQQYF.

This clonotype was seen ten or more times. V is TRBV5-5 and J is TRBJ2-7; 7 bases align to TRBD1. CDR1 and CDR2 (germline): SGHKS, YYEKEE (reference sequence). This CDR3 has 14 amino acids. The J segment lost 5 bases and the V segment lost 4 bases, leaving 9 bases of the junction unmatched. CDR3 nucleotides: TGTGCCAGCAGCAACAGGGGCCCCGGGGACGAGCAGTACTTC. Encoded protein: CASSNRGPGDEQYF.

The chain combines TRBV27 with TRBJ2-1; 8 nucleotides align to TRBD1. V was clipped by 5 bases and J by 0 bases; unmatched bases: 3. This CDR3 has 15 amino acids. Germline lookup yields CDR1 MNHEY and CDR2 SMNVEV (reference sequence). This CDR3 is CASSRTGGSYNEQFF. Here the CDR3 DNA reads TGTGCCAGCAGTCGAACAGGGGGCTCCTACAATGAGCAGTTCTTC.

CDR3 residues: CASSLTLLGNEQYF. CDR3 coding DNA: TGTGCCAGCAGCTTAACACTCCTGGGCAACGAGCAGTACTTC. This chain joins TRBV7-6 and TRBJ2-7; no definite D call. Germline V gene data show CDR1 as SGHVS and CDR2 as FNYEAQ. The ends were cut back, 2 bases at V and 5 bases at J, with 13 bases in the middle. The CDR3 is made up of 14 amino acids.

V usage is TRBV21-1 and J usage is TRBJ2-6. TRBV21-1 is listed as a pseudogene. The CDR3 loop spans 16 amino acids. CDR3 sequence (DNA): TGTGCCAGCAGCAAAGCGCGGGACTCTGGGGCCAACGTCCTGACTTTC. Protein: CASSKARDSGANVLTF.

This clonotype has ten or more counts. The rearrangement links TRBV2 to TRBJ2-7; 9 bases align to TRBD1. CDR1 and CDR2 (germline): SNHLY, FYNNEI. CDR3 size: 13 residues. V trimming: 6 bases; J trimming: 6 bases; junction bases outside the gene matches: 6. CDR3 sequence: CASRPGQGSEQYV. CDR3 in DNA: TGTGCCAGCAGGCCGGGACAGGGAAGCGAGCAGTACGTC.

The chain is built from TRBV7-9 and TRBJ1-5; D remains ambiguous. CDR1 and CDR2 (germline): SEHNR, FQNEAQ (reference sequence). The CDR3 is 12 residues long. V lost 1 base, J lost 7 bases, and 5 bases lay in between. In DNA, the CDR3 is TGTGCCAGCAGCTTAGGTCAGCAGCCCCAGCATTTT. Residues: CASSLGQQPQHF.

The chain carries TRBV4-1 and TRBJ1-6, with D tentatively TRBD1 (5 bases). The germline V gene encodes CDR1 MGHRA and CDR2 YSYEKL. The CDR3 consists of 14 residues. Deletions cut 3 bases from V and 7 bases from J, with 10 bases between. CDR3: CASSQPWGNSPLHF. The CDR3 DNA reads TGCGCCAGCAGCCAGCCCTGGGGGAATTCACCCCTCCACTTT.

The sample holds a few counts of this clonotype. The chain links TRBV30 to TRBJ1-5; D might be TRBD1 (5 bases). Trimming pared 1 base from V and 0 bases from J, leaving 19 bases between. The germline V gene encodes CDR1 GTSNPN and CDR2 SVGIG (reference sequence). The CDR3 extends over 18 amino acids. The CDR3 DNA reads TGTGCCTGGAGTGACGGGGACCCGAGGAGAGGTAGCAATCAGCCCCAGCATTTT. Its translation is CAWSDGDPRRGSNQPQHF.

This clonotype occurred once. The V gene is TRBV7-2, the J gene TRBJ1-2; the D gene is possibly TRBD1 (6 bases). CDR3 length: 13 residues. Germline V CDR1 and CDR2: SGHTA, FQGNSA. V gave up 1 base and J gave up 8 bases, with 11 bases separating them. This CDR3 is CASSLDRVKGYTF. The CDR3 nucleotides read TGTGCCAGCAGCTTAGACAGGGTGAAGGGCTACACCTTC.

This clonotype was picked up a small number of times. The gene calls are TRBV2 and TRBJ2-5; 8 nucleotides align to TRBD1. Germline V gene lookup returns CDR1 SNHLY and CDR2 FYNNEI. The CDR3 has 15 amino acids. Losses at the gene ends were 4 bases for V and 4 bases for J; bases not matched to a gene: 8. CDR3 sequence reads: CASSGYGQGGETQYF. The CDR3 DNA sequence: TGTGCCAGCAGTGGTTATGGACAGGGTGGAGAGACCCAGTACTTC.